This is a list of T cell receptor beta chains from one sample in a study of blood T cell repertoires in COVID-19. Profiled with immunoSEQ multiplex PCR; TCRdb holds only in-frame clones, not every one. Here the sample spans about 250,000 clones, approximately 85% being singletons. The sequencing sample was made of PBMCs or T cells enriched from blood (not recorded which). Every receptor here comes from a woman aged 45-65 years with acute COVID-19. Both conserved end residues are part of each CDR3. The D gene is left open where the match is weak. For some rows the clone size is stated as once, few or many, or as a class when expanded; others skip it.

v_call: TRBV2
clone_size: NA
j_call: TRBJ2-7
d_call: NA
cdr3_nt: TGTGCCAGCAGTGATCAGGGCGAAGTAAGCTACGAGCAGTACTTC
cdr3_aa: CASSDQGEVSYEQYF

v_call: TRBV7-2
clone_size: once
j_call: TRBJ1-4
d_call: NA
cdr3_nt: TGTGCCAGCAGCTTAGCTTTCGGGGAAGAAAAACTGTTTTTT
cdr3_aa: CASSLAFGEEKLFF

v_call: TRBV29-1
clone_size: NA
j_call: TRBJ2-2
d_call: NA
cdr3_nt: TGCAGCTTCAGGGACACCGGGGAGCTGTTTTTT
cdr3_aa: CSFRDTGELFF

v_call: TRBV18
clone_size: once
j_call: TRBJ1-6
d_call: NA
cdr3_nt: TGTGCCAGCTCACCGCCCAACGAGTCACCCCTCCACTTT
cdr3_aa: CASSPPNESPLHF

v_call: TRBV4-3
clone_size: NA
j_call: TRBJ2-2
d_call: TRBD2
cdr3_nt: TGCGCCAGCAGCCAAGATCCAGGCGGGGGGGCGAACACCGGGGAGCTGTTTTTT
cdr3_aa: CASSQDPGGGANTGELFF

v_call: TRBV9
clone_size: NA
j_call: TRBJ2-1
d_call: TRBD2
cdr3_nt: TGTGCCAGCAGCGTAGGGGCTAGCGGGGAATACAATGAGCAGTTCTTC
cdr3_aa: CASSVGASGEYNEQFF

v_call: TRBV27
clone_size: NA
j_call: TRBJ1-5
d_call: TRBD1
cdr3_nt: TGTGCCAGCAGGTCACAGGGGGCGGATCAGCCCCAGCATTTT
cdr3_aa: CASRSQGADQPQHF

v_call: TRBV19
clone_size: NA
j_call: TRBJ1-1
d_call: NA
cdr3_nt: TGTGCCAGTAGTATAGACAGGGTGAACACTGAAGCTTTCTTT
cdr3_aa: CASSIDRVNTEAFF

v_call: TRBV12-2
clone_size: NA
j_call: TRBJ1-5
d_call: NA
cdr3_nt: TGTGCAAGTCGCTTACCCGGAAGGGACTTCATGGGGAATCAGCCCCAGCATTTT
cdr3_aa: CASRLPGRDFMGNQPQHF

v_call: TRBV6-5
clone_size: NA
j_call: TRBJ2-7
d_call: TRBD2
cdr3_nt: TGTGCCAGTTTAGCGGGTGTCTCCTACGAGCAGTACTTC
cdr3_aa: CASLAGVSYEQYF

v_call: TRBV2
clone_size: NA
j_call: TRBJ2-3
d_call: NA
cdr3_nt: TGTGCCTCCAAGGAGAGCACAGATACGCAGTATTTT
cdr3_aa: CASKESTDTQYF

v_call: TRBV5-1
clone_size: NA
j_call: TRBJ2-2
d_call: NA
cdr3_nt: TGCGCCAGCAGCCTGACTAGTTCCCGCACCGGGGAGCTGTTTTTT
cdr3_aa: CASSLTSSRTGELFF

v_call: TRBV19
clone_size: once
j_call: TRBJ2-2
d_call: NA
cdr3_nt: TGTGCCACCAGAAGGCAGGGGAATGCCGGGGAGCTGTTTTTT
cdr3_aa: CATRRQGNAGELFF

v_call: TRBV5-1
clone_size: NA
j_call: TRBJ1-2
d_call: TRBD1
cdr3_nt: TGCGCCAGCAGCCAGGGACAGAATTACTATGGCTACACCTTC
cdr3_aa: CASSQGQNYYGYTF

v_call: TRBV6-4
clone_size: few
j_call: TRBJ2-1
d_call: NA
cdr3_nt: TGTGCCAGCAGTGAACTACCGGGCAATGAGCAGTTCTTC
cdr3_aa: CASSELPGNEQFF

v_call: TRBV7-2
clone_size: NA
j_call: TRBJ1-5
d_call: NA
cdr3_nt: TGTGCCAGCAGCCAGTCAGCCAGCGGACATCAGCCCCAGCATTTT
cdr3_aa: CASSQSASGHQPQHF

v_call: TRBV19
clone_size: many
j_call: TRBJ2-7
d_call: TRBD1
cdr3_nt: TGTGCCAGTAGTAAAGTAGGACAGGGAGGATACGAGCAGTACTTC
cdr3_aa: CASSKVGQGGYEQYF

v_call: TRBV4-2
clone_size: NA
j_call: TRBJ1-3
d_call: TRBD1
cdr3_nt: TGTGCCAGCAGCCAAGAGGGACAGGGTTTGGGAAACACCATATATTTT
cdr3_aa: CASSQEGQGLGNTIYF

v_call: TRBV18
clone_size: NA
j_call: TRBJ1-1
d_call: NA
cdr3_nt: TGTGCCAGCTCACCGGGGCAGGATAACACTGAAGCTTTCTTT
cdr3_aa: CASSPGQDNTEAFF

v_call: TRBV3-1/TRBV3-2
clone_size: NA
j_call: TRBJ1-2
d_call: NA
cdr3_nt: TGTGCCAGCAGCCAAGGGTCGCGGGGGAAGGACTATGGCTACACCTTC
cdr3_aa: CASSQGSRGKDYGYTF

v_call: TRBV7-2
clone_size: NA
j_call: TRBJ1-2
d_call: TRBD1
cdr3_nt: TGTGCCAGCAGCTCGTGGACAGGGGCTAACTATGGCTACACCTTC
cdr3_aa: CASSSWTGANYGYTF

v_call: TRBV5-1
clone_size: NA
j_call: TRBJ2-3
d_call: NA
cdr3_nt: TGCGCCAGCAGGTTGCCATTGACAGGGCAGGCTGCAGGGGAGGACACAGATACGCAGTATTTT
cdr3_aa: CASRLPLTGQAAGEDTDTQYF

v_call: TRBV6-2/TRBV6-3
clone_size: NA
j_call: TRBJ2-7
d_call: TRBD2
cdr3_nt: TGTGCCAGCAGTTTCCCCGGGAGGACCATCTACGAGCAGTACTTC
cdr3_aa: CASSFPGRTIYEQYF

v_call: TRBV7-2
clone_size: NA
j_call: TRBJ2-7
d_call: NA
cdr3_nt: TGTGCCAGCAGCCCAGGACAGCCCTACGAGCAGTACTTC
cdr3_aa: CASSPGQPYEQYF

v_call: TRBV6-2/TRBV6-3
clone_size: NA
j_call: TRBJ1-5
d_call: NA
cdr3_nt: TGTGCCAGCAGTTCTTTCGGACAGAGCAATCAGCCCCAGCATTTT
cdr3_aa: CASSSFGQSNQPQHF